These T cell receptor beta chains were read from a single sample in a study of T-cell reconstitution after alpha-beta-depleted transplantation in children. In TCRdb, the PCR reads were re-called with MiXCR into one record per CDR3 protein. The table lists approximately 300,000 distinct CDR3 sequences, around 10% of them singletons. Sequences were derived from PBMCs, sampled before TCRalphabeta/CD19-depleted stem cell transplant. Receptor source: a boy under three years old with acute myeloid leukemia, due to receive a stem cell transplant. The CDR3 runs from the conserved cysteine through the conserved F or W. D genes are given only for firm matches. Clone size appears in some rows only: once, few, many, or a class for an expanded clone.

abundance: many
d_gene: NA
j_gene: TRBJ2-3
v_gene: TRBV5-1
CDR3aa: CASSWTVTDTQYF
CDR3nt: TGCGCCAGCAGCTGGACAGTCACAGATACGCAGTATTTT

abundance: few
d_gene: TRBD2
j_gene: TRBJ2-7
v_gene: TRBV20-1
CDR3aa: CSARPISGRGRLNEQYF
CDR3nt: TGCAGTGCTAGACCCATTAGCGGGAGGGGGCGTTTGAACGAGCAGTACTTC

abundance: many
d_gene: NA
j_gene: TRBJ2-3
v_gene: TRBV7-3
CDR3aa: CASSLHPGQRGTDTQYF
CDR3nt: TGTGCCAGCAGCTTACATCCCGGGCAGCGGGGCACAGATACGCAGTATTTT

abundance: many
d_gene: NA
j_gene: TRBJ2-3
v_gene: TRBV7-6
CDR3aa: CASTPPMGQGTDTQYF
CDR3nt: TGTGCCAGCACCCCCCCAATGGGCCAGGGCACAGATACGCAGTATTTT

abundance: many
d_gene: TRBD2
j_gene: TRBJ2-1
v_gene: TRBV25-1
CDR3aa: CASSEYTSVYNEQFF
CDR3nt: TGTGCCAGCAGTGAATATACTAGCGTCTACAATGAGCAGTTCTTC

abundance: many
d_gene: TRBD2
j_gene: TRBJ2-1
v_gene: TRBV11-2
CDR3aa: CASSPASGSMNEQFF
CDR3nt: TGTGCCAGCAGTCCGGCCAGCGGGAGTATGAATGAGCAGTTCTTC

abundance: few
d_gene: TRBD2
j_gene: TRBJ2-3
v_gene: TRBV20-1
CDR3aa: CSATPLAGVTDTQYF
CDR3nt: TGCAGTGCCACTCCCCTAGCGGGAGTTACAGATACGCAGTATTTT

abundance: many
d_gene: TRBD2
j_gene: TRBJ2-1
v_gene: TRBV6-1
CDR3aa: CASRRLAGNNEQFF
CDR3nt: TGTGCCAGCAGGCGACTAGCGGGTAACAATGAGCAGTTCTTT

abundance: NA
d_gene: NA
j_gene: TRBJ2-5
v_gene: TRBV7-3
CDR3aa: CASSVTGVGAETQYF
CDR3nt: TGTGCCAGCAGCGTTACAGGAGTTGGCGCAGAGACCCAGTACTTC

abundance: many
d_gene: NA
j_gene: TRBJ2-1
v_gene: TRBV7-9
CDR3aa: CASSLVTGNEQFF
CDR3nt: TGTGCCAGCAGCTTAGTCACTGGCAATGAGCAGTTCTTC

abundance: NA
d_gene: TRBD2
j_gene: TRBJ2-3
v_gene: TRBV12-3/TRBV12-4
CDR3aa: CASSPASGTGTDTQYF
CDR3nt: TGTGCCAGCAGCCCCGCTAGCGGCACGGGCACAGATACGCAGTATTTT

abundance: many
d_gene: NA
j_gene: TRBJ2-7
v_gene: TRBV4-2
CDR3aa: CASSQEGQGEAYEQYF
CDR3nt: TGTGCCAGCAGCCAAGAAGGGCAAGGGGAGGCATACGAGCAGTACTTC

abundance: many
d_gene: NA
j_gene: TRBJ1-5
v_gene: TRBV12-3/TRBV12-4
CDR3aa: CASSGTGSHQPQHF
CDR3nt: TGTGCCAGCAGTGGCACAGGGTCACATCAGCCCCAGCATTTT

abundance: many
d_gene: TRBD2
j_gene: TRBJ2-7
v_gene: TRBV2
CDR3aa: CASSGLAGVSYEQYF
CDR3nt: TGTGCCAGCAGTGGACTAGCGGGGGTTTCCTACGAGCAGTACTTC

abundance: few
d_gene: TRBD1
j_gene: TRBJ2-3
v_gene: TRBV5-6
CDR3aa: CASSFGTGGDTQYF
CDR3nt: TGTGCCAGCAGCTTCGGTACAGGGGGCGATACGCAGTATTTT

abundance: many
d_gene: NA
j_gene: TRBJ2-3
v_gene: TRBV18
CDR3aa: CASSNTDTQYF
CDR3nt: TGTGCCAGCAGCAACACAGATACGCAGTATTTT

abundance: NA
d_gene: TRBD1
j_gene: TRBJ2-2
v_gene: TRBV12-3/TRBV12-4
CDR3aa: CASSLRQGAGGELFF
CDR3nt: TGTGCCAGCAGTTTAAGACAGGGGGCCGGCGGGGAGCTGTTTTTT

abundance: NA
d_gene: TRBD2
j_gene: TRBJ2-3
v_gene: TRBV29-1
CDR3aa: CSVVQGTSGSAGHTQYF
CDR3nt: TGCAGCGTTGTCCAAGGGACTAGCGGGAGTGCGGGCCATACGCAGTATTTT

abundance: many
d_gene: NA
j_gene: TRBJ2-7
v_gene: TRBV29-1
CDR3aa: CSAGTYYEQYF
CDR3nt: TGCAGCGCCGGGACGTACTACGAGCAGTACTTC

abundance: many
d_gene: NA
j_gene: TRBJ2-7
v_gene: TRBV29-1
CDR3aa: CSVRPHRAGYPYEQYF
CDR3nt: TGCAGCGTTCGGCCCCACCGGGCGGGTTATCCCTACGAGCAGTACTTC

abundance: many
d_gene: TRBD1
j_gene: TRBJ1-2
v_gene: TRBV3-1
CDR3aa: CASSHQGDGYTF
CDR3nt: TGTGCCAGCAGCCACCAGGGGGATGGCTACACCTTC

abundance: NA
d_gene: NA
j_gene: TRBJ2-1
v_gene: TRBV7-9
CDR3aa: CASSSTGLEQFF
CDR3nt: TGTGCCAGCAGCAGTACAGGGCTCGAGCAGTTCTTC

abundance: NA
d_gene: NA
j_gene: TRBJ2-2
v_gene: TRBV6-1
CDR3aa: CASILWQGHTGELFF
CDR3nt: TGTGCCAGCATCCTATGGCAGGGACACACCGGGGAGCTGTTTTTT

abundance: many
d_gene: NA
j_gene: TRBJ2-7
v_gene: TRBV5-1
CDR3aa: CASSLGGGQTYEQYF
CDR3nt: TGCGCCAGCAGCCTGGGCGGGGGACAGACCTACGAGCAGTACTTC

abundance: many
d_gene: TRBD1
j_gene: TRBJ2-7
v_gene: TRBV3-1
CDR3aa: CASSHPGQGGDEQYF
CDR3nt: TGTGCCAGCAGCCATCCGGGACAGGGGGGAGACGAGCAGTACTTC

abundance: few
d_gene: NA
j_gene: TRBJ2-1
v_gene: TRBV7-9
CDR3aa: CASSSTASYNEQFF
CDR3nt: TGTGCCAGCAGCTCCACCGCTAGCTACAATGAGCAGTTCTTC

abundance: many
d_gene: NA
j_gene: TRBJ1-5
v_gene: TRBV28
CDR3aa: CASSLSQGRQPQHF
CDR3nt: TGTGCCAGCAGCCTGTCCCAGGGACGTCAGCCCCAGCATTTT

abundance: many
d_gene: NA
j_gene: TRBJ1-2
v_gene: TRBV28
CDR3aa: CASKGPGNYGYTF
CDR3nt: TGTGCAAGCAAGGGCCCGGGGAACTATGGCTACACCTTC

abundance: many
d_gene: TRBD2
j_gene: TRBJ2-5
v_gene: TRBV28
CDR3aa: CASSLWTSSQETQYF
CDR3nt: TGTGCCAGCAGTTTATGGACTAGCTCTCAAGAGACCCAGTACTTC

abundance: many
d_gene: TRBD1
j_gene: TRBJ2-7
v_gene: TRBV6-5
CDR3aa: CASSYSSPPTGGYEQYF
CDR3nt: TGTGCCAGCAGTTACTCCAGTCCCCCGACAGGGGGGTACGAGCAGTACTTC

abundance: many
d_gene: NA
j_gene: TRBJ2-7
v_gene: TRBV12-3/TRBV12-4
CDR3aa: CASSLNGGGYEQYF
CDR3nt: TGTGCCAGCAGTTTAAACGGGGGAGGCTACGAGCAGTACTTC

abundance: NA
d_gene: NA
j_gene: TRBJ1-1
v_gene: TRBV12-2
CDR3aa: CASRLGNTEAFF
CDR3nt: TGTGCAAGTCGCTTAGGGAACACTGAAGCTTTCTTT